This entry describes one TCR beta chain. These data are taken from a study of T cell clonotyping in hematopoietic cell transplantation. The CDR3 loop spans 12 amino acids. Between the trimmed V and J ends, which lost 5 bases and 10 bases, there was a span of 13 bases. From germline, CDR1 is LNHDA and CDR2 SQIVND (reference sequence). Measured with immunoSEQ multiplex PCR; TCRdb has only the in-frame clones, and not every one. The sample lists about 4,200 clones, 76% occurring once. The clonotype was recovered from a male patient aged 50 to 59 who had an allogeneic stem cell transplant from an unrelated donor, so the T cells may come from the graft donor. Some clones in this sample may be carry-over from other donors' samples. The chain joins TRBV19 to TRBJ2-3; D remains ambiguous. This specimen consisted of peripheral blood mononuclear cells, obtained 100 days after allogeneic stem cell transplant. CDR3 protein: CASSPKVSPQYF. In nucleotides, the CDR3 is TGTGCCAGTAGTCCTAAAGTATCGCCGCAGTATTTT.